This T cell receptor beta chain was sequenced in a study of cytomegalovirus exposure and HLA in healthy donors. Donors were drawn from the 120-subject validation cohort, separate from the approximately 620-subject first cohort. Study conclusions and caveats: Associated with cytomegalovirus, according to the listing, were 150 to 200 TCR beta chains. It was found in a later analysis that first-cohort TCR clusters tended to co-occur in the approximately 130 validation repertoires. High sensitivity and specificity were reportedly achieved when the classifier diagnosed cytomegalovirus status.

With respect to this clone: Its antigen remains unknown.

Germline V gene sequence: CDR1 GTSNPN, CDR2 SVGIG (reference sequence). Trimming pared 4 bases from V and 0 bases from J, leaving 10 bases between. The CDR3 runs to 14 residues. Data came from immunoSEQ multiplex PCR; TCRdb stores just in-frame clones and leaves some out. The sample yields around 200,000 clones, almost 90% seen once. Sequencing was done on a sample of PBMCs. The TCR was taken from a woman between 18 and 29 years old in good health and CMV-seronegative. The chain combines TRBV30 with TRBJ2-4; D is uncertain. The DNA for the CDR3 is TGTGCCTGGATGGAGAAAATAGCCAAAAACATTCAGTACTTC. Protein sequence: CAWMEKIAKNIQYF.